The 28 T cell receptor beta chains listed next were all sequenced from one sample in a study of graft-versus-host responses after intestinal transplantation. Their recognized antigens are unknown. Assay: immunoSEQ multiplex PCR; the TCRdb copy retains only in-frame clones and omits some. There are approximately 90,000 clones in the sample; roughly 80% occur only once, and 0.65% to 0.85% lies in the top ten. Here the sequenced sample was unstimulated CD4+ T cells sorted from spleen or lymph node cells, taken before intestinal transplant. These receptor sequences come from a human donor who received an intestinal transplant.

This rearrangement joins TRBV5-8 to TRBJ2-3; 8 bases map to TRBD2. After removal of 1 base from V and 4 bases from J, the junction contained 8 bases not matched to a gene. The CDR3 is 16 residues long. Germline lookup yields CDR1 SGHTS and CDR2 YDEGEE. CDR3 coding DNA: TGTGCCAGCAGCTTGTATATCGGGGGGGCCCCAGATACGCAGTATTTT. As protein: CASSLYIGGAPDTQYF.

J is TRBJ2-3 and V is TRBV9, with 12 bases aligning to TRBD2. Per the germline V gene, CDR1 is SGDLS and CDR2 is YYNGEE. Trimming cost V 3 bases and J 6 bases; bases outside gene matches: 5. The CDR3 length is 15 residues. The CDR3 protein is CASSETSGRWDTQYF. In DNA, the CDR3 is TGTGCCAGCAGCGAGACTAGCGGGAGATGGGATACGCAGTATTTT.

V gene TRBV18 combines with J gene TRBJ2-1; 8 nucleotides align to TRBD1. The J segment lost 5 bases and the V segment lost 3 bases, leaving 6 bases of the junction unmatched. The CDR3 is made up of 15 amino acids. Germline V gene data show CDR1 as KGHSH and CDR2 as LQKENI. CDR3 in amino acids: CASSPMTGDDNEQFF. CDR3 nucleotides: TGTGCCAGCTCACCCATGACAGGGGACGACAATGAGCAGTTCTTC.

V is TRBV9 and J is TRBJ1-1; TRBD1 matches at 7 bases. CDR1 and CDR2 from the germline V gene are SGDLS and YYNGEE. This CDR3 is 14 amino acids long. The J segment lost 7 bases and the V segment lost 0 bases, leaving 6 bases of the junction unmatched. The CDR3 nucleotides are TGTGCCAGCAGCGTAGGAGGACAGGCCTTTGAAGCTTTCTTT. This sequence encodes CASSVGGQAFEAFF.

This rearrangement joins TRBV28 to TRBJ2-1, with 7 bases that match TRBD1. V trimming: 3 bases; J trimming: 5 bases; junction bases outside the gene matches: 4. The CDR3 has 14 residues. Germline V gives CDR1 MDHEN, CDR2 SYDVKM. Written as DNA, the CDR3 is TGTGCCAGCAGTTTTACAGGGGTGGACAATGAGCAGTTCTTC. Translation: CASSFTGVDNEQFF.

The chain combines TRBV18 with TRBJ2-7, with 9 bases that match TRBD1. From germline, CDR1 is KGHSH and CDR2 LQKENI. The CDR3 loop spans 13 amino acids. The J segment lost 4 bases and the V segment lost 6 bases, leaving 4 bases of the junction unmatched. The CDR3 coding sequence is TGTGCCAGCTCGTCGACAGGGGGGTACGAGCAGTACTTC. Its translation: CASSSTGGYEQYF.

This clone was counted a few times. The chain has TRBV4-2 and TRBJ1-2; D gene ambiguous. Germline assignment: CDR1 LGHNA and CDR2 YNFKEQ. The CDR3 is 12 amino acids. The V and J ends lost 0 bases and 5 bases respectively, with 4 bases between them. CDR3 sequence: CASSQEEYGYTF. The CDR3 nucleotides are TGTGCCAGCAGCCAAGAGGAGTATGGCTACACCTTC.

The chain employs TRBV5-1 and TRBJ2-1, with TRBD2 matching over 8 bases. The CDR3 is made up of 16 amino acids. CDR1 is SGHRS, CDR2 YFSETQ, per germline. V dropped 4 bases and J dropped 5; count of bases not matched to a gene: 11. DNA of the CDR3: TGCGCCAGCAGCATGGGCGCGGGGGGCCAAGACAATGAGCAGTTCTTC. Translation: CASSMGAGGQDNEQFF. Based on the CDR3 plus reference TRBV5-1 and TRBJ2-1, the full variable domain is KAGVTQTPRYLIKTRGQQVTLSCSPISGHRSVSWYQQTPGQGLQFLFEYFSETQRNKGNFPGRFSGRQFSNSRSEMNVSTLELGDSALYLCASSMGAGGQDNEQFFGPGTRLTVL.

In DNA form, the CDR3 reads TGTGCCAGCAGCTTCGACCCGACTAGCGGTCCGGGCAATGAGCAGTTCTTC. Translated: CASSFDPTSGPGNEQFF. The chain has TRBV11-2 and TRBJ2-1; 9 bases are shared with TRBD2. V lost 3 bases and J lost 6; bases outside the gene matches: 12. Germline V gene data show CDR1 as SGHAT and CDR2 as FQNNGV. CDR3 size: 17 residues. Drawing the rest from reference TRBV11-2 and TRBJ2-1, the complete variable domain is EAGVAQSPRYKIIEKRQSVAFWCNPISGHATLYWYQQILGQGPKLLIQFQNNGVVDDSQLPKDRFSAERLKGVDSTLKIQPAKLEDSAVYLCASSFDPTSGPGNEQFFGPGTRLTVL.

The chain carries TRBV5-1 and TRBJ2-1, with a tentative D call TRBD2 (7 bases). The CDR3 contains 16 residues. Germline loops: CDR1 SGHRS, CDR2 YFSETQ. The ends were cut back, 3 bases at V and 3 bases at J, with 16 bases in the middle. The DNA for the CDR3 is TGCGCCAGCAGCTCTCAAGGGGGGGTTGGCTACAATGAGCAGTTCTTC. This encodes CASSSQGGVGYNEQFF.

This chain links TRBV5-1 with TRBJ2-5; 8 bases align to TRBD2. V was clipped by 8 bases and J by 4 bases; unmatched bases: 7. Germline assignment: CDR1 SGHRS and CDR2 YFSETQ. The CDR3 loop spans 13 amino acids. The CDR3 DNA reads as TGCGCCAGTAACCTGGCGGGGGGAGAGACCCAGTACTTC. It encodes CASNLAGGETQYF. The full variable domain, in which reference TRBV5-1 and TRBJ2-5 provide the parts outside the CDR3, is KAGVTQTPRYLIKTRGQQVTLSCSPISGHRSVSWYQQTPGQGLQFLFEYFSETQRNKGNFPGRFSGRQFSNSRSEMNVSTLELGDSALYLCASNLAGGETQYFGPGTRLLVL.

The chain has TRBV7-9 and TRBJ1-5; a possible D gene is TRBD1 (6 bases). Per the germline V gene, CDR1 is SEHNR and CDR2 is FQNEAQ (reference sequence). V gave up 6 bases and J gave up 1 base, with 16 bases separating them. This CDR3 is built from 16 residues. CDR3 coding DNA: TGTGCCAGCAGAAAAGGGGGGGAGGGAAGCAATCAGCCCCAGCATTTT. Translation: CASRKGGEGSNQPQHF.

The genes are TRBV11-2 and TRBJ1-4; 7 bases map to TRBD1. V dropped 4 bases and J dropped 6; count of bases not matched to a gene: 5. Germline V gene sequence: CDR1 SGHAT, CDR2 FQNNGV. The CDR3 length is 14 residues. In DNA form, the CDR3 reads TGTGCCAGCAGCTCAGGGACAGATTATGAAAAACTGTTTTTT. This sequence encodes CASSSGTDYEKLFF.

This clone was seen a few times. The V call is TRBV18, the J call TRBJ2-1; tentative D call: TRBD1 (5 bases). This CDR3 has 14 residues. V was pared by 4 bases and J by 4 bases, with 11 bases between. CDR1 and CDR2 (germline): KGHSH, LQKENI. CDR3 in amino acids: CASSLLDSYNEQFF. DNA of the CDR3: TGTGCCAGCTCACTACTTGACAGTTACAATGAGCAGTTCTTC. Full variable domain (rest looked up from reference TRBV18 and TRBJ2-1): NAGVMQNPRHLVRRRGQEARLRCSPMKGHSHVYWYRQLPEEGLKFMVYLQKENIIDESGMPKERFSAEFPKEGPSILRIQQVVRGDSAAYFCASSLLDSYNEQFFGPGTRLTVL.

This chain uses TRBV18 with TRBJ1-1; D is uncertain. Between the trimmed V and J ends, which lost 5 bases and 1 base, there was a span of 11 bases. Germline CDR1 KGHSH, CDR2 LQKENI. This CDR3 has 14 amino acids. The CDR3 sequence: CASSATRSNTEAFF. CDR3 nucleotides: TGTGCCAGCTCAGCTACGAGGTCGAACACTGAAGCTTTCTTT.

This chain links TRBV28 with TRBJ2-1, with D possibly matching TRBD2 (6 bases). Between the trimmed V and J ends, which lost 4 bases and 7 bases, there was a span of 17 bases. The CDR3 length is 15 residues. The V gene's germline CDR1 is MDHEN and CDR2 SYDVKM. CDR3 nucleotide sequence: TGTGCCAGCAGTTCCTCCTCCTCTAGCGTGAATGAGCAGTTCTTC. It translates to CASSSSSSSVNEQFF. The full variable domain, with the rest looked up from reference TRBV28 and TRBJ2-1, is DVKVTQSSRYLVKRTGEKVFLECVQDMDHENMFWYRQDPGLGLRLIYFSYDVKMKEKGDIPEGYSVSREKKERFSLILESASTNQTSMYLCASSSSSSSVNEQFFGPGTRLTVL.

This clone was counted once. The CDR3 region has the DNA TGTGCCAGCAGCTCTCGGGGAGGGTCTGAAGCTTTCTTT. Translation: CASSSRGGSEAFF. The chain couples TRBV7-9 to TRBJ1-1; D unclear. From germline, CDR1 is SEHNR and CDR2 FQNEAQ (reference sequence). This CDR3 comprises 13 residues. V dropped 4 bases and J dropped 6 bases, with 12 bases sitting between them.

The chain recombines TRBV5-6 with TRBJ2-5, with D possibly being TRBD1 (5 bases). Germline V lookup: CDR1 SGHDT, CDR2 YYEEEE. Trimming shortened V by 2 bases and J by 2 bases, and 10 bases separated the two germline ends. CDR3 length: 14 residues. CDR3 nucleotide sequence: TGTGCCAGCAGCTTCGGGCAGGGTCAAGAGACCCAGTACTTC. Encoded protein: CASSFGQGQETQYF. Full variable domain (rest looked up from reference TRBV5-6 and TRBJ2-5): DAGVTQSPTHLIKTRGQQVTLRCSPKSGHDTVSWYQQALGQGPQFIFQYYEEEERQRGNFPDRFSGHQFPNYSSELNVNALLLGDSALYLCASSFGQGQETQYFGPGTRLLVL.

CDR3 bases: TGTGCCAGTAGTGTTAGCGGTATCTACAATGAGCAGTTCTTC. Translating it yields CASSVSGIYNEQFF. The rearrangement links TRBV19 to TRBJ2-1; D possibly corresponds to TRBD2 (6 bases). The CDR3 has 14 amino acids. The germline V gene has CDR1 LNHDA and CDR2 SQIVND (reference sequence). V lost 5 bases to trimming and J lost 3 bases, with 11 bases between them. Full variable domain (missing parts from reference TRBV19 and TRBJ2-1): DGGITQSPKYLFRKEGQNVTLSCEQNLNHDAMYWYRQDPGQGLRLIYYSQIVNDFQKGDIAEGYSVSREKKESFPLTVTSAQKNPTAFYLCASSVSGIYNEQFFGPGTRLTVL.

This rearrangement joins TRBV10-3 to TRBJ1-5, with TRBD1 as a possible D gene (5 bases). This CDR3 region has 13 residues. Looked up from germline, CDR1 is ENHRY and CDR2 is SYGVKD. Trimming pared 6 bases from V and 6 bases from J, leaving 12 bases between. For the CDR3, the DNA is TGTGCCATCAGGGGGGGTTTAGGTCAGCCCCAGCATTTT. This sequence encodes CAIRGGLGQPQHF.

This sequence joins TRBV28 and TRBJ2-7, with a possible D match to TRBD2 (6 bases). The length of the CDR3 is 15 residues. Trimming took 2 bases from V and 0 from J, leaving 11 bases between them. Germline lookup yields CDR1 MDHEN and CDR2 SYDVKM. CDR3 nucleotides: TGTGCCAGCAGTTTACGGGGGAGCCTCTCCTACGAGCAGTACTTC. It encodes CASSLRGSLSYEQYF.

Turning to this clone: The same CDR3 arises from other DNA sequences in this sample as well. J is TRBJ2-5 and V is TRBV9, with D hard to call. V was cut by 2 bases and J by 2 bases, with 10 bases left in between. The CDR3 has 14 amino acids. Germline CDR1 SGDLS, CDR2 YYNGEE. The CDR3 protein is CASSVGGQQETQYF. As DNA, the CDR3 is TGTGCCAGCAGCGTGGGTGGGCAACAAGAGACCCAGTACTTC.

The genes are TRBV5-6 and TRBJ1-4, with TRBD1 matching over 7 bases. The CDR3 is 16 residues long. Germline assignment: CDR1 SGHDT and CDR2 YYEEEE. Trimming at V came to 0 bases and at J to 4 bases, leaving 6 bases not matched to a gene. CDR3 DNA sequence: TGTGCCAGCAGCTTGGGGAGGGGGCATGATAATGAAAAACTGTTTTTT. This encodes CASSLGRGHDNEKLFF.

This chain connects TRBV5-8 to TRBJ1-6; 9 bases are a match to TRBD1. CDR1 SGHTS and CDR2 YDEGEE come from the germline V gene. The CDR3 has 15 residues. J gave up 6 bases and V 4 bases, and 5 bases lay outside the gene matches. Here the CDR3 DNA reads TGTGCCAGCAGCCCCCCGGGACAGGGTAATTCACCCCTCCACTTT. Amino acid sequence: CASSPPGQGNSPLHF.

The chain employs TRBV7-8 and TRBJ1-1; TRBD1 matches 8 bases. Germline V gives CDR1 SGHVS, CDR2 FQNEAQ. V was clipped by 2 bases and J by 6 bases; unmatched bases: 5. The CDR3 length is 14 residues. The CDR3 is CASSLSGGYAEAFF. The CDR3, as DNA: TGTGCCAGCAGCTTATCAGGGGGCTACGCTGAAGCTTTCTTT.

J is TRBJ2-1 and V is TRBV11-2; a weak D match, TRBD2 (6 bases). The CDR3 has 17 amino acids. Looked up from germline, CDR1 is SGHAT and CDR2 is FQNNGV. V lost 4 bases to trimming and J lost 4 bases, with 20 bases between them. CDR3 nucleotide sequence: TGTGCCAGCAGCTCGCGGGGCGTAGGCCTAGCGTACAATGAGCAGTTCTTC. Residues: CASSSRGVGLAYNEQFF. Full variable domain (missing parts from reference TRBV11-2 and TRBJ2-1): EAGVAQSPRYKIIEKRQSVAFWCNPISGHATLYWYQQILGQGPKLLIQFQNNGVVDDSQLPKDRFSAERLKGVDSTLKIQPAKLEDSAVYLCASSSRGVGLAYNEQFFGPGTRLTVL.

V is TRBV5-5 and J is TRBJ2-5; possible D gene TRBD2, 5 bases. Trimming stripped 2 bases from V and 5 bases from J, with 10 bases between. The CDR3 has 13 residues. Germline V gene data show CDR1 as SGHKS and CDR2 as YYEKEE (reference sequence). CDR3 sequence reads: CASSFPGSETQYF. As DNA, the CDR3 is TGTGCCAGCAGCTTCCCGGGATCGGAGACCCAGTACTTC.

The genes are TRBV2 and TRBJ2-3; 10 bases agree with TRBD2. V trimming: 7 bases; J trimming: 2 bases; junction bases outside the gene matches: 12. The germline V gene encodes CDR1 SNHLY and CDR2 FYNNEI. CDR3 length equals 17 residues. Here the CDR3 reads CASTQLASGSFTDTQYF. DNA for the CDR3: TGTGCCAGCACCCAGCTGGCTAGCGGGAGTTTCACAGATACGCAGTATTTT.